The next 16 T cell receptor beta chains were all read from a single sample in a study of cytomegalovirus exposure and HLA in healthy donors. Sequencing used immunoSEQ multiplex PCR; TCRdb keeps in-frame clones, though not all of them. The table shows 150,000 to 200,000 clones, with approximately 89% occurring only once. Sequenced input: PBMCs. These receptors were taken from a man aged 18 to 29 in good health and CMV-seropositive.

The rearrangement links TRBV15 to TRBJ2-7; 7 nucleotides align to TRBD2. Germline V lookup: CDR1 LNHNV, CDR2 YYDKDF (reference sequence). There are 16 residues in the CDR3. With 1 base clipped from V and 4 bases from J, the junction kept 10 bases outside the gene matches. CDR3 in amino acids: CATSRVRLAERYEQYF. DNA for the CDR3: TGTGCCACCAGCAGAGTTCGGCTAGCGGAGAGATACGAGCAGTACTTC.

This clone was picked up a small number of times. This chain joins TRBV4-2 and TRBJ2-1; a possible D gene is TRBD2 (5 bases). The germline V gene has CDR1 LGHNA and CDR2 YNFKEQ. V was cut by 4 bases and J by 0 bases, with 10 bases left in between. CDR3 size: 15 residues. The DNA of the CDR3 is TGTGCCAGCAGCCTGGAGCTAGCCTCCTACAATGAGCAGTTCTTC. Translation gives CASSLELASYNEQFF.

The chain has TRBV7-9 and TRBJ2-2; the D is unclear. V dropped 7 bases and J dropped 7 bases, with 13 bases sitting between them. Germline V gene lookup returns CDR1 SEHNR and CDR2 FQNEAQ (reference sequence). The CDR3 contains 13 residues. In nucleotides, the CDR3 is TGTGCCAGCACCAGGTTTCTGAGCGGGGAGCTGTTTTTT. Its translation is CASTRFLSGELFF.

This CDR3 reads CASSAGPGGETQYF. The CDR3 bases are TGTGCCAGCAGCGCCGGCCCTGGCGGGGAGACCCAGTACTTC. The chain employs TRBV7-2 and TRBJ2-5, with D perhaps matching TRBD2 (5 bases). Germline assignment: CDR1 SGHTA and CDR2 FQGNSA. This CDR3 comprises 14 residues. V was trimmed by 5 bases and J by 5 bases, leaving 15 bases between them.

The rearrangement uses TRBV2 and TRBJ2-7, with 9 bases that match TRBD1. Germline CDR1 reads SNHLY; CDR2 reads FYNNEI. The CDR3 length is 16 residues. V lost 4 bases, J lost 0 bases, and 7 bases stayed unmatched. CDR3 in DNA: TGTGCCAGCAGTGGGACCGGACAGGGGATCTCCTACGAGCAGTACTTC. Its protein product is CASSGTGQGISYEQYF.

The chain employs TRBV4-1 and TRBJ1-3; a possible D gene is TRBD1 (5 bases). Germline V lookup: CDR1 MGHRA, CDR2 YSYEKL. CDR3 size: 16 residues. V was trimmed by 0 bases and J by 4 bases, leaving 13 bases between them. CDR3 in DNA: TGCGCCAGCAGCCAAGAGGGCCGGGGGTACGGAAACACCATATATTTT. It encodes CASSQEGRGYGNTIYF.

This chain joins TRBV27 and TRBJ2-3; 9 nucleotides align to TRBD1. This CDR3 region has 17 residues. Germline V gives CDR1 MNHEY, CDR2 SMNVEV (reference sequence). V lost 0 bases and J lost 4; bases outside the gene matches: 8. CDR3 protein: CASSLSIPGQGPDTQYF. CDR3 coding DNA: TGTGCCAGCAGTTTATCGATTCCGGGACAGGGACCAGATACGCAGTATTTT.

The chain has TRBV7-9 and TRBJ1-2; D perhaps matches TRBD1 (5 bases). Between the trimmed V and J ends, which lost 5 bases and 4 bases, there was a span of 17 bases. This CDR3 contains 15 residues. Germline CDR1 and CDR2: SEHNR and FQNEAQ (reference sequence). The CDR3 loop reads CASSPPAGGAYGYTF. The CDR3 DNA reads TGTGCCAGCAGCCCACCGGCGGGGGGTGCCTATGGCTACACCTTC.

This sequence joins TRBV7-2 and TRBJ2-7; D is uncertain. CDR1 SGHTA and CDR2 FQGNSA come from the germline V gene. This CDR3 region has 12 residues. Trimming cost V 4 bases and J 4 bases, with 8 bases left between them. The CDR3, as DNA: TGTGCCAGCAGCTCTACGCAATACGAGCAGTACTTC. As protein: CASSSTQYEQYF.

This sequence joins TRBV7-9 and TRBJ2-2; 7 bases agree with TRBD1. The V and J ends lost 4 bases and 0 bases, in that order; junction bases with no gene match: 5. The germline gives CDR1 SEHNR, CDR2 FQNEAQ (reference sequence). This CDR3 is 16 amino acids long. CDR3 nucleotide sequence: TGTGCCAGCAGCTACTCAGGGGGACCGAACACCGGGGAGCTGTTTTTT. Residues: CASSYSGGPNTGELFF.

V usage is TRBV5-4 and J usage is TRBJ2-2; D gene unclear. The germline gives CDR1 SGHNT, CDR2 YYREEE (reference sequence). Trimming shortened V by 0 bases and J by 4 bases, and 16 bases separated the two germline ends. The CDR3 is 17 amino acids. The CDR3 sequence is CASSLGSGYQITGELFF. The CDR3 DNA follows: TGTGCCAGCAGCTTGGGTTCCGGGTATCAAATCACCGGGGAGCTGTTTTTT.

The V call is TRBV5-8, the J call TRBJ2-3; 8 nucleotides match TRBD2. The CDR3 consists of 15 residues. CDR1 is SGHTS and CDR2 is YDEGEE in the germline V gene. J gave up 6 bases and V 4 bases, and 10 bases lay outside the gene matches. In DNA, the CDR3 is TGTGCCAGCAGCCCTCGGGTAGCGGGAACGGATACGCAGTATTTT. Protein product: CASSPRVAGTDTQYF.

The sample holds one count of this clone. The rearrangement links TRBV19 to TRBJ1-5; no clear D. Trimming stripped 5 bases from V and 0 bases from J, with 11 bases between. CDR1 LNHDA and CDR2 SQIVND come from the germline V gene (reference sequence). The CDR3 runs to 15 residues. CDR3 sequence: CASSWAEDSNQPQHF. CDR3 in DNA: TGTGCCAGTAGTTGGGCAGAAGATAGCAATCAGCCCCAGCATTTT.

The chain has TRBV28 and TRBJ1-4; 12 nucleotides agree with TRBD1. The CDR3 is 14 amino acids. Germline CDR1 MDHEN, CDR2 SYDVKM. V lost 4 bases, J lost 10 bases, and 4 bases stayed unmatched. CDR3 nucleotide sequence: TGTGCCAGCAGTTGGGACAGGGGGCGATCAAAACTGTTTTTT. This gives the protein CASSWDRGRSKLFF.

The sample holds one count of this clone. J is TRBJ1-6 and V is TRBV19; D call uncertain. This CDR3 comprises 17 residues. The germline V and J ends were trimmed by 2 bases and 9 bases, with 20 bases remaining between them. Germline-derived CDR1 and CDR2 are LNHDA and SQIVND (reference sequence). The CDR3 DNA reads TGTGCCAGTAGTATACCTTCCCGGGAGCGGCAGAGTTCACCCCTCCACTTT. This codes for CASSIPSRERQSSPLHF.

CDR3 nucleotide sequence: TGTGCCAGCAGCGAACGGACAGGCAATGAGCAGTTCTTC. It yields the protein CASSERTGNEQFF. The chain joins TRBV9 to TRBJ2-1; 7 bases map to TRBD1. Germline assignment: CDR1 SGDLS and CDR2 YYNGEE. The CDR3 sequence is 13 residues long. The trim removed 3 bases at V and 6 bases at J, leaving 3 bases unmatched.